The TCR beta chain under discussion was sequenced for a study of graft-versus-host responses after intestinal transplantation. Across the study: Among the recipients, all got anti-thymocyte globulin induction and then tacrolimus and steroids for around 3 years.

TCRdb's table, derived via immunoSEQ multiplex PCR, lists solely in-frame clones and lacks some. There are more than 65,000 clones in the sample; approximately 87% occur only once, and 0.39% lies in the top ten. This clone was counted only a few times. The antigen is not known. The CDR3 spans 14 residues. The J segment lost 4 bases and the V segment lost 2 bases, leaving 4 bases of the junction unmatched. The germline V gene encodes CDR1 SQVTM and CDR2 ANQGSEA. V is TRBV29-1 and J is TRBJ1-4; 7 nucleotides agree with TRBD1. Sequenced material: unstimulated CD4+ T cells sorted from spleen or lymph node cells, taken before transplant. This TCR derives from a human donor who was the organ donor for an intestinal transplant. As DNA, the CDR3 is TGCAGCGTTGAATGGGACAGTTATAATGAAAAACTGTTTTTT. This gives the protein CSVEWDSYNEKLFF. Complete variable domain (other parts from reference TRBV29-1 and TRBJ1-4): SAVISQKPSRDICQRGTSLTIQCQVDSQVTMMFWYRQQPGQSLTLIATANQGSEATYESGFVIDKFPISRPNLTFSTLTVSNMSPEDSSIYLCSVEWDSYNEKLFFGSGTQLSVL.